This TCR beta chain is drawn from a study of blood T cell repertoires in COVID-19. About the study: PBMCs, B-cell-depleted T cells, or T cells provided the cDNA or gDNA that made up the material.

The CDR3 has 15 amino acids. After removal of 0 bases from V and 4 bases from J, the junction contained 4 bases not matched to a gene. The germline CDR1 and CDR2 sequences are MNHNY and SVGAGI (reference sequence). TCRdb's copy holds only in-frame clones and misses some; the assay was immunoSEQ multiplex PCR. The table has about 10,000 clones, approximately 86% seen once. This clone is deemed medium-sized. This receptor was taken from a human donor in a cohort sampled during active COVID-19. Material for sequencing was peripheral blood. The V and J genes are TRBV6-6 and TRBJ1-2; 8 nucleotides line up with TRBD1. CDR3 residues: CASSYSSGGGYGYTF. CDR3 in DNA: TGTGCCAGCAGTTACTCTTCAGGGGGCGGCTATGGCTACACCTTC.